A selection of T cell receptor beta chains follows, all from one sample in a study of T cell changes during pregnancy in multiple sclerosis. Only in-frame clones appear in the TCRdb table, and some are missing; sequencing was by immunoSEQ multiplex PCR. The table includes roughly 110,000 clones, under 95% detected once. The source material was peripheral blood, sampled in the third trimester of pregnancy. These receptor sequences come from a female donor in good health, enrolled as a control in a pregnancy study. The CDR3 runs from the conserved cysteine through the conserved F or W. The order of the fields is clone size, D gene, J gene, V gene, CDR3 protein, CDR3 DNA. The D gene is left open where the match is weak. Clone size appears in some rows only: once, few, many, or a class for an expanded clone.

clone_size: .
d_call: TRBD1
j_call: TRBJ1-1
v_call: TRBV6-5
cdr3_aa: CASSYLKRQGNTEAFF
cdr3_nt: TGTGCCAGCAGTTACTTAAAGAGACAGGGAAACACTGAAGCTTTCTTT

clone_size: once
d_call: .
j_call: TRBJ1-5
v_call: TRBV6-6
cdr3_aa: CASSYSGGDQPQHF
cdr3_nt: TGTGCCAGCAGTTACTCAGGGGGGGATCAGCCCCAGCATTTT

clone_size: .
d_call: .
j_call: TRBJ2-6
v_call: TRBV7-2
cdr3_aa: CASSPTRNSGANVLTF
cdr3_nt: TGTGCCAGCAGCCCAACAAGAAACTCTGGGGCCAACGTCCTGACTTTC

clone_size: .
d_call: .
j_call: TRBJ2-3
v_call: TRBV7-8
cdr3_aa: CASSFGTDTQYF
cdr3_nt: TGTGCCAGCAGCTTCGGCACAGATACGCAGTATTTT

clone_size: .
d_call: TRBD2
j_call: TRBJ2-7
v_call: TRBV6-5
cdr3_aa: CASSPTGLREQYF
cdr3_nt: TGTGCCAGCAGTCCAACGGGACTACGCGAGCAGTACTTC

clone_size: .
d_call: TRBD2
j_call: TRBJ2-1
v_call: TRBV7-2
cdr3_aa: CASSLGGGAEQFF
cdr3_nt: TGTGCCAGCAGCTTGGGCGGGGGGGCTGAGCAGTTCTTC

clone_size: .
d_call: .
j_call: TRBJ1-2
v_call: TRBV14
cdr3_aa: CASSQVGGLSRSRLTF
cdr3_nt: TGTGCCAGCAGCCAAGTAGGAGGCCTTTCCCGTTCACGGCTCACCTTC

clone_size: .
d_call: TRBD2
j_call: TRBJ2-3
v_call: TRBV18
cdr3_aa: CASSPSLGGGTDTQYF
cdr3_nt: TGTGCCAGCTCACCATCCCTTGGGGGGGGCACAGATACGCAGTATTTT

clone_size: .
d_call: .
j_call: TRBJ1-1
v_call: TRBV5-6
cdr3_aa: CASSWGVPNTEAFF
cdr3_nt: TGTGCCAGCAGCTGGGGGGTACCGAACACTGAAGCTTTCTTT

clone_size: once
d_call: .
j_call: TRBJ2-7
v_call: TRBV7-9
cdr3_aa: CASSTLEGGPYEQYF
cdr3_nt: TGTGCCAGCAGCACCCTGGAAGGAGGCCCTTACGAGCAGTACTTC

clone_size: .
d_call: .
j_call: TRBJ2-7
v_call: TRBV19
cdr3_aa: CASTDRSEQYF
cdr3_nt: TGTGCCAGTACAGACAGGTCCGAGCAGTACTTC

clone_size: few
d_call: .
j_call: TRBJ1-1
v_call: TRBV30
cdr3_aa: CARVGNTEAFF
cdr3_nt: TGTGCCCGAGTCGGGAACACTGAAGCTTTCTTT

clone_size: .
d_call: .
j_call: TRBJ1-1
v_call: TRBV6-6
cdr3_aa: CASSSRTGWYTEAFF
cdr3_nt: TGTGCCAGCAGTTCACGGACGGGGTGGTACACTGAAGCTTTCTTT

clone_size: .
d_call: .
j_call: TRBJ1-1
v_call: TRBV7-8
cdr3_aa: CASSLSTVTEAFF
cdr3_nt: TGTGCCAGCAGCTTATCAACAGTCACTGAAGCTTTCTTT

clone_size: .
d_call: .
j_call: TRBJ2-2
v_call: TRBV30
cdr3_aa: CAWSGLVGGGELFF
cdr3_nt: TGTGCCTGGAGTGGGCTAGTTGGCGGCGGGGAGCTGTTTTTT

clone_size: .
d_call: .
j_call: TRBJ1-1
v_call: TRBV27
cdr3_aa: CASSLGPGAEAFF
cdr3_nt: TGTGCCAGCAGTTTAGGCCCCGGGGCTGAAGCTTTCTTT

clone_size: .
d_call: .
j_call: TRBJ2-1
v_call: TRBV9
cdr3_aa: CASSVNGYNEQFF
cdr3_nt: TGTGCCAGCAGCGTAAACGGCTACAATGAGCAGTTCTTC

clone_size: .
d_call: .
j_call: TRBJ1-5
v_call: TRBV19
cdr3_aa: CASTPGHRDNQPQHF
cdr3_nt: TGTGCCAGTACCCCGGGACACAGGGACAATCAGCCCCAGCATTTT

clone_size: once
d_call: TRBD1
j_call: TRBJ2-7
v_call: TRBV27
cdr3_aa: CASSPGQAYEQYF
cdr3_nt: TGTGCCAGCAGCCCTGGACAGGCCTACGAGCAGTACTTC

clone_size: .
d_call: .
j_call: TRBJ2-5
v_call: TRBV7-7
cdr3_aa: CASSLSQGRDETQYF
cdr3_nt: TGTGCCAGCAGCTTAAGCCAGGGGAGAGACGAGACCCAGTACTTC

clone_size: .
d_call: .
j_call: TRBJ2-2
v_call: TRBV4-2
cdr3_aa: CASSQRRTTYRELFF
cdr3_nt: TGTGCCAGCAGCCAGAGGCGGACTACGTACCGGGAGCTGTTTTTT

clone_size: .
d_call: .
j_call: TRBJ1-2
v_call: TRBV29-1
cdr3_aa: CSVGTIDYGYTF
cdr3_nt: TGCAGCGTCGGGACAATCGACTATGGCTACACCTTC

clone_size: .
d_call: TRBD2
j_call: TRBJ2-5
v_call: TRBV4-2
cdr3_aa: CASSLTGVTGGWQETQYF
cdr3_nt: TGTGCCAGCAGCCTTACGGGGGTGACGGGGGGGTGGCAAGAGACCCAGTACTTC

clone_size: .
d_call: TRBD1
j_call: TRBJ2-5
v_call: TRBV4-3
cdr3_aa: CASSQLTGGGETQYF
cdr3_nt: TGCGCCAGCAGCCAGCTGACAGGGGGGGGAGAGACCCAGTACTTC

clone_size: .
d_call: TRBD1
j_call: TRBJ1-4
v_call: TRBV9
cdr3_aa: CASSVDSGGMSNEKLFF
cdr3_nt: TGTGCCAGCAGCGTAGATTCAGGGGGCATGTCTAATGAAAAACTGTTTTTT

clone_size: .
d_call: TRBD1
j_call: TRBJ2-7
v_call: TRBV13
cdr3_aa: CASSLPRDSSYEQYF
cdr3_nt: TGTGCCAGCAGCCTCCCCCGGGACAGCTCCTACGAGCAGTACTTC

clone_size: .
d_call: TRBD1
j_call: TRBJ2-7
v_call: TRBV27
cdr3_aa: CASSSRQGGYEQYF
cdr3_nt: TGTGCCAGCAGTTCACGACAGGGGGGCTACGAGCAGTACTTC

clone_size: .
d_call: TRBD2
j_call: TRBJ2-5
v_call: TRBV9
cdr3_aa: CASSTASGAKEETQYF
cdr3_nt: TGTGCCAGCAGCACAGCTAGCGGGGCTAAAGAAGAGACCCAGTACTTC

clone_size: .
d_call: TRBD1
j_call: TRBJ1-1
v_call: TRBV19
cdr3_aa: CASVRDRGMNTEAFF
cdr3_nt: TGTGCCAGTGTCCGGGACAGGGGTATGAACACTGAAGCTTTCTTT

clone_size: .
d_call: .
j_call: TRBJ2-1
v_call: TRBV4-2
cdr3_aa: CASSQDGSGAYNEQFF
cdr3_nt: TGTGCCAGCAGCCAAGATGGGTCGGGGGCCTACAATGAGCAGTTCTTC

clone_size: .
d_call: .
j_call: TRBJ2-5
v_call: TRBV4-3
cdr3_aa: CASSQTSIMETQYF
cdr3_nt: TGCGCCAGCAGCCAAACTAGCATCATGGAGACCCAGTACTTC

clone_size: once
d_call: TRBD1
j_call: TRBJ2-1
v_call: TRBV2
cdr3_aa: CASIQGGFNNEQFF
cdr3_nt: TGTGCCAGCATCCAAGGGGGCTTTAACAATGAGCAGTTCTTC

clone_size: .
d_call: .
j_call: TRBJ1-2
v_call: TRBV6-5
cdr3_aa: CASSYEGTYGYTF
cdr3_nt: TGTGCCAGCAGTTACGAGGGTACCTATGGCTACACCTTC

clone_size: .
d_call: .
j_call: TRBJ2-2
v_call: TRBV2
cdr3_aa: CASRETAVNTGELFF
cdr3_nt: TGTGCCAGCAGGGAGACCGCGGTGAACACCGGGGAGCTGTTTTTT

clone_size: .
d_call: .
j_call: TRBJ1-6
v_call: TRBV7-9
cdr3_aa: CASSRLPKQGGDNSPLHF
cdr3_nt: TGTGCCAGCAGCCGTTTACCCAAACAGGGAGGGGATAATTCACCCCTCCACTTT

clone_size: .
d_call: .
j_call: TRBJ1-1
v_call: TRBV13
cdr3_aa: CASSSPRGGRTEAFF
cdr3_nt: TGTGCCAGCAGCTCACCTCGGGGGGGGAGGACTGAAGCTTTCTTT

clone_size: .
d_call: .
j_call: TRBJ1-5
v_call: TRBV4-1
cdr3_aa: CASSQEKVQGQRPQHF
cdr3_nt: TGCGCCAGCAGCCAAGAAAAGGTACAGGGCCAGAGGCCCCAGCATTTT

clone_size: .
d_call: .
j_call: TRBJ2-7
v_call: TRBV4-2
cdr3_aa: CASSQNREQYF
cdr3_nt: TGTGCCAGCAGCCAAAACAGAGAGCAGTACTTC

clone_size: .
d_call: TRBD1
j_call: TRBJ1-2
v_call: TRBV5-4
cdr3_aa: CASSAGQGRNYGYTF
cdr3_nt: TGTGCCAGCAGCGCGGGACAGGGGAGAAACTATGGCTACACCTTC

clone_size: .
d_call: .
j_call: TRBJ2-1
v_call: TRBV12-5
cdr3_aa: CASGFTSHEQFF
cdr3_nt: TGTGCTAGTGGTTTCACTAGCCATGAGCAGTTCTTC

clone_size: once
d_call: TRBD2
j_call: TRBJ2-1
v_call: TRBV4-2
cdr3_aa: CASSQDGAGGPYNEQFF
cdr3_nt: TGTGCCAGCAGCCAAGATGGGGCGGGGGGCCCTTACAATGAGCAGTTCTTC

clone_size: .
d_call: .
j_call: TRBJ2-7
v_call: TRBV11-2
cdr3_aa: CASSTTTNYEQYF
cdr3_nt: TGTGCCAGCAGCACTACCACAAACTACGAGCAGTACTTC

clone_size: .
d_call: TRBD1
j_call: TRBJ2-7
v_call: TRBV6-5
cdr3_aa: CASSRQGTYEQYF
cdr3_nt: TGTGCCAGCAGTCGACAGGGGACCTACGAGCAGTACTTC

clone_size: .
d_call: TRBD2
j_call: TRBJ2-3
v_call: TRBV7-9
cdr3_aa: CASRLTGGGAGGNTDTQYF
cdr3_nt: TGTGCCAGCAGACTAACCGGCGGGGGAGCGGGGGGGAACACAGATACGCAGTATTTT

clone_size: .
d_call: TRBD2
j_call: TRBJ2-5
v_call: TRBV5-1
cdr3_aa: CASSTFGASGGRETQYF
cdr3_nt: TGCGCCAGCAGCACATTCGGGGCTAGCGGGGGTCGGGAGACCCAGTACTTC

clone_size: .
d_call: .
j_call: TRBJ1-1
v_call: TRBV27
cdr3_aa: CASSFRRETEAFF
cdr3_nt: TGTGCCAGCAGTTTCCGGCGGGAGACTGAAGCTTTCTTT

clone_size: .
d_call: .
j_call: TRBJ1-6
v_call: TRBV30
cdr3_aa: CAWSTGQNNSPLHF
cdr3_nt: TGTGCCTGGAGTACCGGACAGAATAATTCACCCCTCCACTTT

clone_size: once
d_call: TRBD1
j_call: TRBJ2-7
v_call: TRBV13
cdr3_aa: CASSQDRDPEQYF
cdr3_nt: TGTGCCAGCAGTCAGGACAGGGACCCCGAGCAGTACTTC

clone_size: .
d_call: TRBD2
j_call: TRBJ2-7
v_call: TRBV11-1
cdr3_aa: CASSFGRGYEQYF
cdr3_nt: TGTGCCAGCAGCTTCGGGCGGGGGTACGAGCAGTACTTC

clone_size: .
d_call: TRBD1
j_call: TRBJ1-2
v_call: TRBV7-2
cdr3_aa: CASSLAGQGSYGYTF
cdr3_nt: TGTGCCAGCAGCTTAGCCGGACAGGGGTCCTATGGCTACACCTTC

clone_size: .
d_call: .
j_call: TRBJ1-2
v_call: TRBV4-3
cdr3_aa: CASSQDILRRQGYGYTF
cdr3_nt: TGCGCCAGCAGCCAAGATATTCTAAGGCGGCAGGGGTATGGCTACACCTTC

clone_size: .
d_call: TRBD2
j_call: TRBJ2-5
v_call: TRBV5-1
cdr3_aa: CASRLLAGEETQYF
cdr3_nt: TGCGCCAGCAGGCTACTAGCGGGGGAAGAGACCCAGTACTTC

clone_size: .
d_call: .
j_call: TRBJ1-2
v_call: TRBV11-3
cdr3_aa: CASSNRDYGYTF
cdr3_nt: TGTGCCAGCAGTAACAGGGACTATGGCTACACCTTC

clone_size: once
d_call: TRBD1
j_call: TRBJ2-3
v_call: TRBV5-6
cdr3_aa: CASSFTGDGVTDTQYF
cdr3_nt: TGTGCCAGCAGCTTTACAGGGGACGGGGTAACAGATACGCAGTATTTT

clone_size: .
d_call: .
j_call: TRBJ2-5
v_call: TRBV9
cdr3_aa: CASSVAGGYQETQYF
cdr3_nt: TGTGCCAGCAGCGTAGCTGGGGGGTACCAAGAGACCCAGTACTTC